The present entry profiles one T cell receptor beta chain with its context. Each sorted subset replicate got 200 ng genomic DNA, tens of thousands of genomes. Sequencing was performed with immunoSEQ multiplex PCR; in TCRdb, only in-frame clones are kept and a portion is missing. The sample comprises 2 million to 2.5 million clones, around 90% of which are singletons, and 0.3% to 0.4% rests with the top ten. The data belong to a study of shared clonotypes between healthy human individuals. Per germline, CDR1 MNHEY and CDR2 SMNVEV (reference sequence). The CDR3 runs to 16 residues. Trimming took 3 bases from V and 1 from J; bases not matched to a gene: 4.

The receptor's source is a man aged 18 to 29 in good health. Some clones in this sample may be carry-over from other donors' samples. Sequenced input: naive CD4+ T cells from PBMCs. The sample's subset: CD45RA+ positively selected. The chain couples TRBV27 to TRBJ2-3; 10 positions match TRBD2. The CDR3 protein is CASSFLGTSGTDTQYF. CDR3 nucleotides: TGTGCCAGCAGTTTCCTCGGGACTAGCGGCACAGATACGCAGTATTTT.